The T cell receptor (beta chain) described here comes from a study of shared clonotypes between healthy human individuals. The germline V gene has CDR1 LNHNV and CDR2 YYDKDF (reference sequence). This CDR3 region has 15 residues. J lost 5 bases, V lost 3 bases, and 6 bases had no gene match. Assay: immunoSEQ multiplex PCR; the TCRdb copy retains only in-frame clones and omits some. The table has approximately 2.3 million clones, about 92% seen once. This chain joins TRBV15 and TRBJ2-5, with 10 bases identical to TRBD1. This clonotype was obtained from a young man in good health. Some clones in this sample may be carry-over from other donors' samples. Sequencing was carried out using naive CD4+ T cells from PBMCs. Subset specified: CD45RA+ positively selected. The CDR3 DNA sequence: TGTGCCACCAGCAGGGACAGGGGGAAGGGGGAGACCCAGTACTTC. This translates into CATSRDRGKGETQYF.